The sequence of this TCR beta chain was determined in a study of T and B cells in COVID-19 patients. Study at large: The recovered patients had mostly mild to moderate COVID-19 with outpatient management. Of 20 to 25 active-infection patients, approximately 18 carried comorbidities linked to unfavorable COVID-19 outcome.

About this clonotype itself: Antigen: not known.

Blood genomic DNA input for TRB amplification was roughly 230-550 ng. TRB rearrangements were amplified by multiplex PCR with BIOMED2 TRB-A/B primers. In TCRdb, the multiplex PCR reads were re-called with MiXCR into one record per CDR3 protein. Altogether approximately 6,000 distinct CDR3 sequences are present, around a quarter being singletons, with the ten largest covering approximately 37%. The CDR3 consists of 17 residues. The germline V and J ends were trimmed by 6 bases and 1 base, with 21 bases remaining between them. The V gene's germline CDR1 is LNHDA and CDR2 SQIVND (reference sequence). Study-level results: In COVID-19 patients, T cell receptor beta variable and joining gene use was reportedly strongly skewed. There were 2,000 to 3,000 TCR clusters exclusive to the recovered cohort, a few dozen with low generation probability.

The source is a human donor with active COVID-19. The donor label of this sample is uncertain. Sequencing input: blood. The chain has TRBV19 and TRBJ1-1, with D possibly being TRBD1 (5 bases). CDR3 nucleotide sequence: TGTGCCAGTAGCCTCATCCCCCCAGGGATAGGGAACACTGAAGCTTTCTTT. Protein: CASSLIPPGIGNTEAFF.